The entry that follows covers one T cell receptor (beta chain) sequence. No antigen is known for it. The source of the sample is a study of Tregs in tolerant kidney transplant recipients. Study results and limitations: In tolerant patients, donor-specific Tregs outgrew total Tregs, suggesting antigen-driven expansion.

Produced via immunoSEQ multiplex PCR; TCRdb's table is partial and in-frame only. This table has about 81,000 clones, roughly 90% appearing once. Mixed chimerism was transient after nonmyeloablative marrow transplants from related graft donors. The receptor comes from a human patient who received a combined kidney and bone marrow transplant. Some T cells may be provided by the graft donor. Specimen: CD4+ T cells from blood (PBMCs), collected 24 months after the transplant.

The CDR3 protein is CASSSVGRSSYEQYF. In DNA form, the CDR3 reads TGCGCCAGCAGCAGCGTTGGCAGAAGCTCCTACGAGCAGTACTTC. The J gene is TRBJ2-7, the V gene TRBV5-1; D is ambiguous. Trimming pared 4 bases from V and 0 bases from J, leaving 14 bases between. Looked up from germline, CDR1 is SGHRS and CDR2 is YFSETQ. CDR3 length: 15 amino acids.